These 12 T cell receptor beta chains came from one sample sequenced in a study of CXCR3-negative and CXCR3-positive naive CD8 T cells (dated by TCRdb to the late 2010s). The research as a whole found: TRB CDR3s from CXCR3-positive naive cells showed higher hydrophobicity (lower Kidera factor 4), lower energy, and higher strength and volume indices than CXCR3-negative naive cells.

Antigen specificity for these receptors is unknown. Sequencing was carried out with a NextSeq 550. The Human TCR Profiling Kit (MiLaboratory) was used to prepare UMI-labeled 5' RACE TRB cDNA libraries. TCRdb reanalyzed the reads, keeping one entry per CDR3 protein sequence and omitting DNA. This specimen's table enumerates 84,000 or so distinct CDR3 sequences. The ten largest clones capture 0.62% of the sample. The sequencing input was naive CXCR3+ CD8+ T cells from blood. The cell subset or site label for this specimen denotes: CD45RO-CCR7+CD27+CD95- naive CD8+ T cells expressing CXCR3 (TNR3+). Receptors originate from a human donor in good health. Some clones in this sample may be carry-over from other donors' samples.

V usage is TRBV19 and J usage is TRBJ2-5; TCRdb's D gene call, TRBD1, goes unchecked for lack of DNA. The CDR3 runs 14 residues. Germline assignment: CDR1 LNHDA and CDR2 SQIVND (reference sequence). The CDR3 loop reads CASEDGGGQETQYF.

The chain uses TRBV7-6 and TRBJ2-7; the D call of TRBD1 rests on TCRdb alone, since no DNA is present to check it. Germline CDR1 is SGHVS and CDR2 is FNYEAQ. CDR3 length: 14 residues. The CDR3 reads CASSPKAGAYEQYF.

This chain uses TRBV4-3 with TRBJ2-7. Germline V gene data show CDR1 as LGHNA and CDR2 as YSLEER. The CDR3 contains 15 residues. CDR3: CASSQVYTGSYEQYF.

This rearrangement joins TRBV7-6 to TRBJ2-1; checking the TCRdb D call of TRBD1 is not possible without DNA. Germline V gene lookup returns CDR1 SGHVS and CDR2 FNYEAQ. The CDR3 covers 17 residues. This CDR3 reads CASSLGPGGTSYNEQFF. Supplemented by reference TRBV7-6 and TRBJ2-1, the full variable domain reads GAGVSQSPRYKVTKRGQDVALRCDPISGHVSLYWYRQALGQGPEFLTYFNYEAQQDKSGLPNDRFSAERPEGSISTLTIQRTEQRDSAMYRCASSLGPGGTSYNEQFFGPGTRLTVL.

The rearrangement links TRBV28 to TRBJ2-3; TCRdb designates TRBD2, a call that cannot be tested without DNA. The CDR3 totals 18 residues. Per the germline V gene, CDR1 is MDHEN and CDR2 is SYDVKM. CDR3 loop: CASNYDSYSGSSTDTQYF.

This chain joins TRBV15 and TRBJ2-1; TCRdb designates TRBD2, a call that cannot be tested without DNA. The CDR3 is 15 amino acids. Germline assignment: CDR1 LNHNV and CDR2 YYDKDF (reference sequence). Here the CDR3 reads CATSRDPGTSDEQFF.

V gene TRBV15 combines with J gene TRBJ1-4; TCRdb proposes TRBD1, but this gene call is untestable without DNA. Per germline, CDR1 LNHNV and CDR2 YYDKDF (reference sequence). The CDR3 spans 15 residues. The CDR3 region is CATSRTRGANEKLFF.

The chain joins TRBV5-6 to TRBJ2-1; the TCRdb D gene call, TRBD1, has no DNA to confirm it. The CDR3 has 17 residues. CDR1 and CDR2 (germline): SGHDT, YYEEEE. CDR3 sequence: CASSLSGMDRGYNEQFF.

The gene calls are TRBV7-9 and TRBJ2-7; without DNA, the TCRdb call of TRBD2 cannot be checked. This CDR3 comprises 18 residues. Germline loops: CDR1 SEHNR, CDR2 FQNEAQ (reference sequence). CDR3 protein: CASSRGDGLPKGSYEQYF. The full variable domain, rest sourced from reference TRBV7-9 and TRBJ2-7, is DTGVSQNPRHKITKRGQNVTFRCDPISEHNRLYWYRQTLGQGPEFLTYFQNEAQLEKSRLLSDRFSAERPKGSFSTLEIQRTEQGDSAMYLCASSRGDGLPKGSYEQYFGPGTRLTVT.

The chain joins TRBV25-1 to TRBJ1-2; the TCRdb call, TRBD1, lacks DNA for checking. The length of the CDR3 is 12 residues. Germline V gives CDR1 MGHDK, CDR2 SYGVNS. The CDR3 here is CASSETGSGYTF.

The rearrangement uses TRBV6-4 and TRBJ2-1; TCRdb's D gene call, TRBD2, goes unchecked for lack of DNA. This CDR3 has 15 amino acids. CDR1 and CDR2 (germline): MRHNA, SNTAGT. CDR3 loop: CASSESGGGYNEQFF.

The genes are TRBV18 and TRBJ1-5. Germline loops: CDR1 KGHSH, CDR2 LQKENI. The CDR3 is 18 residues long. CDR3 loop: CASSRQGADIVGNQPQHF.